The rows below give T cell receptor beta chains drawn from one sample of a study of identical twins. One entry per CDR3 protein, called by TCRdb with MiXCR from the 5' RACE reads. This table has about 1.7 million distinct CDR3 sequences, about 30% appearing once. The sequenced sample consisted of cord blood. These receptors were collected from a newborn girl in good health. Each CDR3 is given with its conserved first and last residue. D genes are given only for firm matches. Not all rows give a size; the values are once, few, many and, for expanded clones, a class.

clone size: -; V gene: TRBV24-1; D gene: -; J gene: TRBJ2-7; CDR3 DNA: TGTGCCACCAGTGATTTGGTTAGCGGGACAGGGCAGTACTTC; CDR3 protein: CATSDLVSGTGQYF
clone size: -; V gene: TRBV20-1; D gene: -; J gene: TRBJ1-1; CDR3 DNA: TGCAGTGCTGGCTTCACAGGGAGAGGCACTGAAGCTTTCTTT; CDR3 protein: CSAGFTGRGTEAFF
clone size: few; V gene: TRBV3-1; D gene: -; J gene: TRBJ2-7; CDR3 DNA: TGTGCCAGCAGCCAAGGTCAGTTAAGGTCGGGTCACGAGCAGTACTTC; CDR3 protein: CASSQGQLRSGHEQYF
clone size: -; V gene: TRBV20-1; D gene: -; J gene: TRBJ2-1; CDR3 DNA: TGCAGTGCTAGCAGGGGCAGCCTAAATGAGCAGTTCTTC; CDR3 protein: CSASRGSLNEQFF
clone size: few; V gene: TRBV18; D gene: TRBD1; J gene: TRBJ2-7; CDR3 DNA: TGTGCCAGCTCGCCGAACCTGGGACAGGGGGGCTCCTACGAGCAGTACTTC; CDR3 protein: CASSPNLGQGGSYEQYF
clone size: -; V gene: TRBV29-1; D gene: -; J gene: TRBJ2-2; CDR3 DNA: TGCAGCGATCACCCGCTGGGGGACACCGGGGAGCTGTTTTTT; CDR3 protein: CSDHPLGDTGELFF
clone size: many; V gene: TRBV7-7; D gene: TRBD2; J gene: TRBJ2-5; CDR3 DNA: TGTGCTAGCAGCTTAGGACTAGCGGGGCCCCAAGAGACCCAGTACTTC; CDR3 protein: CASSLGLAGPQETQYF
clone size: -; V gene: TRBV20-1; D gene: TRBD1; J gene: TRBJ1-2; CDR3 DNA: TGCAGTGCTTATACAAGACCGGGACAGGGGGCCACCTTC; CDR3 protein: CSAYTRPGQGATF
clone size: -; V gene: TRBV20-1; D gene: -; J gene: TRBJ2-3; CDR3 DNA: TGCAGTGCTGGAGATAATACTAGAGGCCGATGGTATTTT; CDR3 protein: CSAGDNTRGRWYF
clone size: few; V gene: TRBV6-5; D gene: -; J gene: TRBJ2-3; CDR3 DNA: TGTGCCAGCAGTTACCACGCGGGGCTCCAAACCGGGGCCACAGATACGCAGTATTTT; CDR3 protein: CASSYHAGLQTGATDTQYF
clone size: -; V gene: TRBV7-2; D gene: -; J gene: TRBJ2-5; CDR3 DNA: TGTGCCAGCAGCTTAGTCTCCGGGGAACAAGAGACCCAGTACTTC; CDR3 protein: CASSLVSGEQETQYF
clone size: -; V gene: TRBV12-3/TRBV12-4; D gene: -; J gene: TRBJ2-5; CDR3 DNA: TGTGCCAGCAGTTTAGGGGTACTCGCTCAAGAGACCCAGTACTTC; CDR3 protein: CASSLGVLAQETQYF
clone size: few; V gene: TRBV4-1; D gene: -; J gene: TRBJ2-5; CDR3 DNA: TGCGCCAGCAGCCAAGCTCAGTCAGGGGGACTGGAGACCCAGTACTTC; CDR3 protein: CASSQAQSGGLETQYF
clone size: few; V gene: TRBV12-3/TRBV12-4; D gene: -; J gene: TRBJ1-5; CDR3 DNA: TGTGCCAGCAGTTTACAGGATAATCAGCCCCAGCATTTT; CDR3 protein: CASSLQDNQPQHF
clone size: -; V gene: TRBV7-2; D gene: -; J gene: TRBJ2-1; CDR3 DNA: TGTGCCAGCAGCGCCCAACAGTACAATGGGCAGTTCTTC; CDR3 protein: CASSAQQYNGQFF
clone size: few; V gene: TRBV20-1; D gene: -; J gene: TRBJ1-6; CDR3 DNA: TGCAGTGCTAGGAACAGGGATGAGTCACCCCTCCACTTT; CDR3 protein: CSARNRDESPLHF
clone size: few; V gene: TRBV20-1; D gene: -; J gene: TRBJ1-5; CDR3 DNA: TGCAGTGCTACTGGAGGGTTTTCAATATATGTGAGCAATCAGCCCCAGCATTTT; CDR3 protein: CSATGGFSIYVSNQPQHF
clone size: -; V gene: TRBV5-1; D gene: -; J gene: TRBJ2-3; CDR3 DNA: TGCGCCAGCAGCTTGGTGATGGCAGGGGATACGCAGTATTTT; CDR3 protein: CASSLVMAGDTQYF
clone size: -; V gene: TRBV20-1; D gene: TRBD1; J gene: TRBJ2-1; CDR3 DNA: TGCAGCCCGGACAGGGCCTACAATGAGCAGTTCTTC; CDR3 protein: CSPDRAYNEQFF
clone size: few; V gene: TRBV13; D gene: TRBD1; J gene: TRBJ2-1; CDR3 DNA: TGTGCCAGCAGCTTCATGAGGACAGGGGGCAGCGATGAGCAGTTCTTC; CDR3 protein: CASSFMRTGGSDEQFF